This entry is about one TCR beta chain. This record belongs to a study of T cell responses to AZD1222 COVID-19 vaccine. Method: immunoSEQ multiplex PCR; TCRdb's copy keeps in-frame clones and lacks some. This table holds about 100,000 clones, approximately 91% found once. Trimming left V 1 base short and J 2 bases short, with 8 bases between. The CDR3 extends over 13 amino acids. Germline assignment: CDR1 GTSNPN and CDR2 SVGIG (reference sequence). This TCR derives from an adult in good health. This chain connects TRBV30 to TRBJ1-2; D is perhaps TRBD1 (6 bases). The starting material was peripheral blood, obtained on day 0 of AZD1222 vaccination. The CDR3 sequence: CAWSGTENYGYTF. CDR3 nucleotide sequence: TGTGCCTGGAGTGGGACAGAGAACTATGGCTACACCTTC.